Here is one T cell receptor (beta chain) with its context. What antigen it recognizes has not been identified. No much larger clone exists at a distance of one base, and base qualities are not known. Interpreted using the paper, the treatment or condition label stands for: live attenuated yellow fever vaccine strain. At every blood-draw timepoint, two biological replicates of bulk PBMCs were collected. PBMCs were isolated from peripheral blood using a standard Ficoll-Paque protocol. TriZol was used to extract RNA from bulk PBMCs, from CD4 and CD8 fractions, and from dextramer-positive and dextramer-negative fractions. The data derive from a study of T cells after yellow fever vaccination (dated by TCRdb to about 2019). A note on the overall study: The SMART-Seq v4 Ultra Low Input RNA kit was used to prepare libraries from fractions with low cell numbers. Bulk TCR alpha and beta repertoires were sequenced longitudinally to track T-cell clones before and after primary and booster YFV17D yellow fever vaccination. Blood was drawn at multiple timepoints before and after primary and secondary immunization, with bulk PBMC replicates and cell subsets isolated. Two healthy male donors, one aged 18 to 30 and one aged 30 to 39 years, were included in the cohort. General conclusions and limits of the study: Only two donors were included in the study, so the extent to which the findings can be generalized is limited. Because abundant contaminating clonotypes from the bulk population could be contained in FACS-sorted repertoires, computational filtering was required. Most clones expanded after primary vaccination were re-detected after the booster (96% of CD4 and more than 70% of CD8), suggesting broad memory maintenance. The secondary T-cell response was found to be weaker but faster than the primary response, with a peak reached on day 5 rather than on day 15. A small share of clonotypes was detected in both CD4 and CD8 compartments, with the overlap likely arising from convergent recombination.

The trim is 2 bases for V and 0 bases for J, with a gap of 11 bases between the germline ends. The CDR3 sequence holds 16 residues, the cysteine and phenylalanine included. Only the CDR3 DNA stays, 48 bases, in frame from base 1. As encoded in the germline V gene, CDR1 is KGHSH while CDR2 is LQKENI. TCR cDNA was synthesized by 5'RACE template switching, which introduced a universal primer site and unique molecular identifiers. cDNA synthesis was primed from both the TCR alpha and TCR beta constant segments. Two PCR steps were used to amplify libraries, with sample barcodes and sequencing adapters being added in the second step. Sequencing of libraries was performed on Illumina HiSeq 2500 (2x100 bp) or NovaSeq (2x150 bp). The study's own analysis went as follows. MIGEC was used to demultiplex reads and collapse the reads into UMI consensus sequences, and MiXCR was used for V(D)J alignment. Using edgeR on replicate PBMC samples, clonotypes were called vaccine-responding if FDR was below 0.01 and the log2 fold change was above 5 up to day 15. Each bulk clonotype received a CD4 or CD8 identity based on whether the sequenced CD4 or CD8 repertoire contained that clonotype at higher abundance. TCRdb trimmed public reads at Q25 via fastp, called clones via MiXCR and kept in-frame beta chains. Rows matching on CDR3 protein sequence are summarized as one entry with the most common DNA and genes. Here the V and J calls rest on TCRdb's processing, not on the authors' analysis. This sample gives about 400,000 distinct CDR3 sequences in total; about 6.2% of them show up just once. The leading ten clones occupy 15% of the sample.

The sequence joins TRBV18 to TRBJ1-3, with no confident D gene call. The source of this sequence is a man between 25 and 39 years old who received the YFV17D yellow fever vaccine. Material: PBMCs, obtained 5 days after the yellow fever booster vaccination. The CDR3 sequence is CASSPNRVGSGNTIYF. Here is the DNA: TGTGCCAGCTCACCAAATCGCGTTGGCTCTGGAAACACCATATATTTT.